The clone carrying this TCR beta chain was observed a few times. These data belong to a study of T cells in Graves' hyperthyroidism and ophthalmopathy. Germline-derived CDR1 and CDR2 are SQVTM and ANQGSEA. The J segment lost 6 bases and the V segment lost 2 bases, leaving 19 bases of the junction unmatched. The CDR3 spans 18 residues. TCR beta CDR3 regions were amplified from RNA. First-round RT-PCR with HTBI primers amplified the TCR CDR3 region. In TCRdb, the multiplex PCR reads were re-called with MiXCR into one record per CDR3 protein. The data show over 350,000 distinct CDR3 sequences, over 13% seen once.

The chain links TRBV29-1 to TRBJ2-1; TRBD2 matches 7 bases. This clonotype originated in a man aged 45-65 years with Graves' ophthalmopathy. Sequenced material: blood. CDR3 amino acids: CSVEMGLSGGSIGNEQFF. The CDR3 coding sequence is TGCAGCGTTGAAATGGGCCTTAGTGGCGGGAGTATTGGCAATGAGCAGTTCTTC.